These T cell receptor beta chains were read from a single sample in a study of glioma-infiltrating T cells after dendritic cell vaccination. The repertoire was sequenced with immunoSEQ multiplex PCR; TCRdb's copy has only in-frame clones and lacks some. Among around 78,000 clones listed, 85% were seen once. The sequenced sample was blood, obtained after dendritic cell vaccination. These receptors all stem from a human donor with glioblastoma. Both conserved end residues are part of each CDR3. The order of the fields is J gene, clone size, D gene, V gene, CDR3 protein, CDR3 DNA. A D gene is named only where the DNA matches it firmly. Rows may omit the clone size; those that give it use once, few, many or a size class.

j_gene: TRBJ1-2; abundance: -; d_gene: TRBD1; v_gene: TRBV19; CDR3aa: CASSSWTGGLLDGYTF; CDR3nt: TGTGCCAGTAGTAGCTGGACAGGGGGGTTACTGGATGGCTACACCTTC
j_gene: TRBJ2-1; abundance: -; d_gene: TRBD1; v_gene: TRBV15; CDR3aa: CATSRDVAGGSYNEQFF; CDR3nt: TGTGCCACCAGCAGAGATGTGGCAGGGGGCTCCTACAATGAGCAGTTCTTC
j_gene: TRBJ2-7; abundance: -; d_gene: TRBD2; v_gene: TRBV7-6; CDR3aa: CASSLEAWGGGGGYEQYF; CDR3nt: TGTGCCAGCAGCTTAGAGGCGTGGGGGGGAGGTGGGGGCTACGAGCAGTACTTC
j_gene: TRBJ1-5; abundance: -; d_gene: -; v_gene: TRBV2; CDR3aa: CASSEEAGAKQPQHF; CDR3nt: TGTGCCAGCAGTGAAGAAGCAGGGGCAAAGCAGCCCCAGCATTTT
j_gene: TRBJ2-1; abundance: -; d_gene: TRBD2; v_gene: TRBV7-3; CDR3aa: CASSFASGRNEQFF; CDR3nt: TGTGCCAGCAGCTTCGCTAGCGGGAGGAACGAGCAGTTCTTC
j_gene: TRBJ2-5; abundance: -; d_gene: TRBD2; v_gene: TRBV5-6; CDR3aa: CASSLLVGGGGKIQETQYF; CDR3nt: TGTGCCAGCAGCTTGTTGGTTGGCGGGGGGGGTAAAATACAAGAGACCCAGTACTTC
j_gene: TRBJ1-3; abundance: -; d_gene: -; v_gene: TRBV7-9; CDR3aa: CASSHSGNTIYF; CDR3nt: TGTGCCAGCAGCCACTCTGGAAACACCATATATTTT
j_gene: TRBJ2-5; abundance: -; d_gene: -; v_gene: TRBV29-1; CDR3aa: CSVVSGGAKRNQETQYF; CDR3nt: TGCAGCGTCGTAAGTGGGGGGGCAAAGCGAAACCAAGAGACCCAGTACTTC
j_gene: TRBJ1-6; abundance: -; d_gene: TRBD1; v_gene: TRBV6-6; CDR3aa: CASSRGQGGSPLHF; CDR3nt: TGTGCCAGCAGTAGAGGACAGGGCGGCTCACCCCTCCACTTT
j_gene: TRBJ1-2; abundance: once; d_gene: TRBD1; v_gene: TRBV5-1; CDR3aa: CASSLPGGDGYTF; CDR3nt: TGCGCCAGCAGCTTACCAGGGGGAGATGGCTACACCTTC
j_gene: TRBJ1-1; abundance: -; d_gene: -; v_gene: TRBV7-9; CDR3aa: CASSLLTEAFF; CDR3nt: TGTGCCAGCAGCTTACTGACTGAAGCTTTCTTT
j_gene: TRBJ1-5; abundance: -; d_gene: -; v_gene: TRBV7-9; CDR3aa: CASSLGGDSNQPQHF; CDR3nt: TGTGCCAGCAGCTTGGGAGGGGATAGCAATCAGCCCCAGCATTTT
j_gene: TRBJ2-5; abundance: -; d_gene: -; v_gene: TRBV14; CDR3aa: CASSQAVETQYF; CDR3nt: TGTGCCAGCAGCCAAGCAGTAGAGACCCAGTACTTC
j_gene: TRBJ1-5; abundance: -; d_gene: -; v_gene: TRBV6-6; CDR3aa: CASTPRGSGKPQHF; CDR3nt: TGTGCCAGCACCCCAAGGGGGTCCGGGAAACCCCAGCATTTT
j_gene: TRBJ2-7; abundance: -; d_gene: TRBD1; v_gene: TRBV6-1; CDR3aa: CASSEWYRGQGAREQYF; CDR3nt: TGTGCCAGCAGTGAATGGTACAGGGGACAGGGGGCGAGGGAGCAGTACTTC
j_gene: TRBJ2-3; abundance: few; d_gene: -; v_gene: TRBV7-2; CDR3aa: CASSHRTADTDTQYF; CDR3nt: TGTGCCAGCAGCCACCGGACAGCCGACACAGATACGCAGTATTTT
j_gene: TRBJ2-7; abundance: few; d_gene: -; v_gene: TRBV6-5; CDR3aa: CASGSPKSSYEQYF; CDR3nt: TGTGCCAGCGGTTCGCCCAAGAGCTCCTACGAGCAGTACTTC
j_gene: TRBJ2-7; abundance: -; d_gene: TRBD2; v_gene: TRBV4-2; CDR3aa: CASSQEGTSGRRAYEQYF; CDR3nt: TGTGCCAGCAGCCAAGAGGGGACTAGCGGGCGTAGGGCCTACGAGCAGTACTTC
j_gene: TRBJ2-1; abundance: -; d_gene: -; v_gene: TRBV5-1; CDR3aa: CASSLGPRSYNEQFF; CDR3nt: TGCGCCAGCAGCTTGGGGCCCCGCTCCTACAATGAGCAGTTCTTC
j_gene: TRBJ1-5; abundance: -; d_gene: -; v_gene: TRBV18; CDR3aa: CASSPDRPSNQPQHF; CDR3nt: TGTGCCAGCTCACCGGACAGACCGAGCAATCAGCCCCAGCATTTT
j_gene: TRBJ2-1; abundance: -; d_gene: -; v_gene: TRBV21-1; CDR3aa: CASSKEGAGLGSEQFF; CDR3nt: TGTGCCAGCAGCAAAGAGGGTGCGGGTCTAGGTAGTGAGCAGTTCTTC
j_gene: TRBJ2-3; abundance: -; d_gene: -; v_gene: TRBV9; CDR3aa: CASSVGAQDTQYF; CDR3nt: TGTGCCAGCAGCGTAGGGGCGCAAGATACGCAGTATTTT
j_gene: TRBJ2-1; abundance: once; d_gene: -; v_gene: TRBV7-2; CDR3aa: CASRDLQGPAYNEQFF; CDR3nt: TGTGCCAGCAGAGATTTACAGGGACCCGCCTACAATGAGCAGTTCTTC
j_gene: TRBJ2-7; abundance: once; d_gene: -; v_gene: TRBV9; CDR3aa: CASSVAPVAEQYF; CDR3nt: TGTGCCAGCAGCGTAGCGCCGGTAGCCGAGCAGTACTTC
j_gene: TRBJ2-3; abundance: once; d_gene: -; v_gene: TRBV28; CDR3aa: CASSLAGSSTDTQYF; CDR3nt: TGTGCCAGCAGTTTGGCGGGGTCGAGCACAGATACGCAGTATTTT
j_gene: TRBJ2-5; abundance: once; d_gene: TRBD2; v_gene: TRBV29-1; CDR3aa: CSVLTSGRGETQYF; CDR3nt: TGCAGCGTTTTGACTAGCGGGAGAGGGGAGACCCAGTACTTC
j_gene: TRBJ1-1; abundance: once; d_gene: -; v_gene: TRBV27; CDR3aa: CASSYTGLLTEAFF; CDR3nt: TGTGCCAGCAGTTATACAGGTCTACTCACTGAAGCTTTCTTT
j_gene: TRBJ2-1; abundance: few; d_gene: TRBD1; v_gene: TRBV7-2; CDR3aa: CASSLADRASYNEQFF; CDR3nt: TGTGCCAGCAGCTTAGCGGACAGGGCCTCCTACAATGAGCAGTTCTTC
j_gene: TRBJ1-2; abundance: -; d_gene: -; v_gene: TRBV14; CDR3aa: CASSHSGKNYGYTF; CDR3nt: TGTGCCAGCAGCCATTCCGGGAAGAACTATGGCTACACCTTC
j_gene: TRBJ2-5; abundance: once; d_gene: -; v_gene: TRBV5-4; CDR3aa: CASSNGLLGETQYF; CDR3nt: TGTGCCAGCAGCAACGGACTGTTGGGAGAGACCCAGTACTTC
j_gene: TRBJ2-3; abundance: -; d_gene: TRBD2; v_gene: TRBV18; CDR3aa: CASSPFGTSLVDTQYF; CDR3nt: TGTGCCAGCTCACCTTTTGGGACTAGCTTGGTGGATACGCAGTATTTT
j_gene: TRBJ2-3; abundance: -; d_gene: TRBD2; v_gene: TRBV9; CDR3aa: CASSVGLAGGVDTQYF; CDR3nt: TGTGCCAGCAGCGTCGGACTAGCGGGGGGGGTCGATACGCAGTATTTT
j_gene: TRBJ2-3; abundance: -; d_gene: TRBD2; v_gene: TRBV7-6; CDR3aa: CASSLITAGETDTQYF; CDR3nt: TGTGCCAGCAGCCTGATCACAGCGGGGGAAACAGATACGCAGTATTTT
j_gene: TRBJ2-5; abundance: -; d_gene: TRBD2; v_gene: TRBV7-2; CDR3aa: CASSSRTGGMPQYF; CDR3nt: TGTGCCAGCAGCTCCCGGACGGGGGGGATGCCCCAGTACTTC
j_gene: TRBJ2-7; abundance: -; d_gene: TRBD2; v_gene: TRBV27; CDR3aa: CASSWKAGGGHEQYF; CDR3nt: TGTGCCAGCAGCTGGAAGGCGGGAGGAGGCCACGAGCAGTACTTC
j_gene: TRBJ1-2; abundance: -; d_gene: -; v_gene: TRBV9; CDR3aa: CASSVDQGGYGYTF; CDR3nt: TGTGCCAGCAGCGTAGACCAGGGTGGGTATGGCTACACCTTC